A selection of T cell receptor beta chains follows, all from one sample in a study of OX40 agonist ivuxolimab in advanced cancers. Libraries were prepared by immunoSEQ multiplex PCR; TCRdb keeps only in-frame clonotypes and omits some of them. The sample contains around 50,000 clones, roughly four fifths of which appear only once. The source material was CD4+ or CD8+ T cells sorted from blood, sampled in a trial of the OX40 agonist ivuxolimab. These receptors were collected from an adult with an advanced solid tumor such as melanoma, head and neck, liver or kidney cancer. The CDR3 runs from the conserved cysteine through the conserved F or W. The D gene is left open where the match is weak. Expanded clones are given a class, and other clones once, few, many or no size at all.

D,V,size,J,CDR3
-,TRBV19,once,TRBJ1-1,CASNRQMAVDEAFF
-,TRBV6-1,-,TRBJ2-7,CASSYTLAGYEQYF
TRBD2,TRBV19,once,TRBJ2-2,CASKLAGGATGELFF
-,TRBV5-6,-,TRBJ1-1,CASSLGVRDRPEAFF
TRBD1,TRBV6-1,-,TRBJ1-1,CASRGQTEAFF
TRBD2,TRBV19,-,TRBJ2-7,CASTFSGTSGTYEQYF
-,TRBV18,few,TRBJ1-5,CASSPAANWGANQPQHF
TRBD2,TRBV2,-,TRBJ2-1,CASALDAGGDNEQFF
TRBD1,TRBV19,-,TRBJ1-3,CASDRGHSGNTIYF
TRBD1,TRBV28,-,TRBJ1-5,CASSSTGRFMPQHF
-,TRBV11-3,few,TRBJ2-1,CASSLESGGGSIKIF
-,TRBV6-5,-,TRBJ1-2,CASEQPTSNYGYTF
TRBD1,TRBV7-9,-,TRBJ2-6,CASSLILGQALANVLTF
TRBD1,TRBV28,-,TRBJ1-4,CASRPGQANEKLFF
TRBD2,TRBV5-1,-,TRBJ2-1,CASRRAGGNNEQFF
-,TRBV11-2,-,TRBJ1-2,CASSLRTGLYGYTF
TRBD1,TRBV6-1,-,TRBJ1-1,CASSHGTGAQAFF
TRBD1,TRBV10-3,-,TRBJ1-2,CAISGGQGAFGYTF
TRBD1,TRBV5-1,-,TRBJ2-2,CASSPLRIGGVNTGELFF
-,TRBV5-1,-,TRBJ1-1,CASSSIFSESEAFF
TRBD1,TRBV9,few,TRBJ1-4,CASSKGTAPLEKLFF
-,TRBV28,-,TRBJ1-3,CASSLQGHGNTIYF
-,TRBV28,medium-sized,TRBJ1-2,CASSDRRGYTF
TRBD1,TRBV11-2,once,TRBJ2-7,CASSYQGQGADEQYF
-,TRBV7-2,once,TRBJ2-2,CASSFGAATGELFF
TRBD2,TRBV5-1,-,TRBJ2-5,CASSPGLVGVGETQYF
-,TRBV10-3,-,TRBJ1-3,CAISQGAVALSGNTIYF
-,TRBV7-9,-,TRBJ2-7,CASSLESEEQYF
-,TRBV30,-,TRBJ1-5,CAWSRAGAAQPQHF
-,TRBV5-6,-,TRBJ1-2,CASSWRGAFNYGYTF
TRBD1,TRBV7-2,-,TRBJ2-4,CASSSAGTGVHLAKNIQYF
TRBD1,TRBV9,once,TRBJ1-1,CASSASIGTGAGPTEAFF
TRBD1,TRBV15,-,TRBJ1-1,CATSSGQGARGTEAFF
-,TRBV7-6,few,TRBJ2-2,CASSLDPPSSTGELFF
TRBD1,TRBV30,few,TRBJ1-4,CAFNRGGNEKLFF
-,TRBV10-2,-,TRBJ2-3,CASSEPVSGSTDTQYF
-,TRBV18,few,TRBJ1-2,CASSRSSSLAGEYGYTF
-,TRBV6-1,once,TRBJ1-1,CASLLVNRAEAFF